The clone carrying this T cell receptor beta chain was seen at least ten times. The antigen remains undetermined. This CDR3 has 15 amino acids. Trimming cost V 4 bases and J 8 bases, with 18 bases left between them. In germline, CDR1 is SGHAT, CDR2 FQDESV (reference sequence). Study processing details: Differences in CDR3 between clinicopathological groups were drawn on to build a classifier intended to discriminate distant-metastatic papillary thyroid cancer patients. TCRdb reanalyzed the PCR reads with MiXCR. The V and J calls shown here were made by TCRdb, not taken from the authors' results. The repertoire holds some 25,000 clones, with under 25% as singletons. This sample is part of a study of metastatic and nonmetastatic thyroid tumors. Study-level background: Samples came from malignant and benign thyroid patients, and repertoires were compared across blood and tumor or nodule tissue.

Each patient came to thyroid surgery without any prior treatment (of any kind). General observations from the study: Benign nodules reportedly had significantly lower TCR beta diversity than malignant thyroid tumors in blood and tumor.

This chain connects TRBV11-1 to TRBJ2-1; D call uncertain. Input material: blood. The origin of this receptor is a male donor with papillary thyroid cancer or a benign thyroid nodule (not recorded which). Some clones in this sample may be carry-over from other donors' samples. This chain's CDR3 is CASSYRPVSTDEQFF. The CDR3 DNA sequence: TGTGCCAGCAGCTACCGACCAGTCTCGACGGATGAGCAGTTCTTC.